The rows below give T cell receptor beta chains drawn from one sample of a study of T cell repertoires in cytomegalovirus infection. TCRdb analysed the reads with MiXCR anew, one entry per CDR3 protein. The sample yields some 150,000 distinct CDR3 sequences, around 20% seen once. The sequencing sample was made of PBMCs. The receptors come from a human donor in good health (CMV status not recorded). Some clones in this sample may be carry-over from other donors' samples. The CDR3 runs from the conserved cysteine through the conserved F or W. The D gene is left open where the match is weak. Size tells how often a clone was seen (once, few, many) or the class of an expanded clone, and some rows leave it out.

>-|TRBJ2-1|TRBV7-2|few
CASSLAAYEQFF
TGTGCCAGCAGCTTGGCCGCGTATGAGCAGTTCTTC
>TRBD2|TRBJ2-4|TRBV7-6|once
CASSLGGGGENIQYF
TGTGCCAGCAGCTTAGGTGGGGGAGGGGAAAACATTCAGTACTTC
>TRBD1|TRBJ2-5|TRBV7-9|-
CASSLGTGTYQETQYF
TGTGCCAGCAGCTTAGGGACAGGGACGTACCAAGAGACCCAGTACTTC
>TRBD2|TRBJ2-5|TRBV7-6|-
CASSPGLAGNQETQYF
TGTGCCAGCAGCCCTGGACTAGCGGGAAACCAAGAGACCCAGTACTTC
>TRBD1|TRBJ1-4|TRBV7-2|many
CASAQGGAEKLFF
TGTGCCAGCGCACAGGGGGGAGCTGAAAAACTGTTTTTT
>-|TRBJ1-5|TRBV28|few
CASSSLQGLNNQPQHF
TGTGCCAGCAGTTCATTACAGGGTTTGAACAATCAGCCCCAGCATTTT
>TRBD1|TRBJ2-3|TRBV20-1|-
CSASRGQSSDTQYF
TGCAGTGCGAGTAGGGGACAGTCATCAGATACGCAGTATTTT
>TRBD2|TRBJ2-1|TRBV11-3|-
CASSEREGHNEQFF
TGTGCCAGCAGCGAGCGGGAGGGGCACAATGAGCAGTTCTTC
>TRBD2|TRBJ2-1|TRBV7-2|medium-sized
CASSSSFSSGRGGEQFF
TGTGCCAGCAGCTCCAGCTTTTCTAGCGGGAGAGGAGGTGAGCAGTTCTTC
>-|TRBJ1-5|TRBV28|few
CASSLRGGVIRVQPQHF
TGTGCCAGCAGTTTACGGGGAGGGGTGATTCGAGTTCAGCCCCAGCATTTT
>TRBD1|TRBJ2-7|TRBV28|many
CASGDRLISYEQYF
TGTGCCAGCGGGGACAGGTTGATATCCTACGAGCAGTACTTC
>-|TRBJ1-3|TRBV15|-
CPTSRGGGTSSGNTIYF
TGTCCCACCAGCAGAGGGGGGGGCACGAGCTCTGGAAACACCATATATTTT
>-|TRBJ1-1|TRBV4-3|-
CASSQGRDTEAFF
TGCGCCAGCAGCCAAGGGAGGGACACTGAAGCTTTCTTT
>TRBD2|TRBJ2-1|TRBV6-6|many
CASSYGTSDPEQFF
TGTGCCAGCAGTTACGGGACTAGCGACCCTGAGCAGTTCTTC
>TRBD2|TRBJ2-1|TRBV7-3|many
CASSLKGGTSDYNEQFF
TGTGCCAGCAGCTTAAAGGGCGGGACTAGCGATTACAATGAGCAGTTCTTC
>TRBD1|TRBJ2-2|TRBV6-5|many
CASRPDRANTGELFF
TGTGCCAGCAGACCCGACAGGGCGAACACCGGGGAGCTGTTTTTT
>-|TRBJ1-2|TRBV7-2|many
CASTGRTNYGYTF
TGTGCCAGCACTGGACGGACTAACTATGGCTACACCTTC
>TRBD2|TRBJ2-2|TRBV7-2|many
CASSLLAGGANTGELFF
TGTGCCAGCAGCCTACTAGCGGGAGGAGCGAACACCGGGGAGCTGTTTTTT
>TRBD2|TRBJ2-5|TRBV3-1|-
CASSQEIGGGLQTQYF
TGTGCCAGCAGCCAAGAAATAGGCGGGGGGCTTCAGACCCAGTACTTC
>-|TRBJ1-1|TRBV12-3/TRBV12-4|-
CASSPSGARNTEAFF
TGTGCCAGCAGTCCAAGCGGGGCCAGGAACACTGAAGCTTTCTTT
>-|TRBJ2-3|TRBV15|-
CATSPRYKDTQYF
TGTGCCACCAGTCCGCGATATAAGGATACGCAGTATTTT
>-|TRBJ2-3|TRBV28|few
CASSLRNTDTQYF
TGTGCCAGCAGTTTACGTAACACAGATACGCAGTATTTT
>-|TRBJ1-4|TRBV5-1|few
CASSLTPTEDNEKLFF
TGCGCCAGCAGCTTGACTCCGACAGAAGATAATGAAAAACTGTTTTTT
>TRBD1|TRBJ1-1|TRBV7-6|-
CASSPKGTGTVTWNTEAFF
TGTGCCAGCAGCCCTAAAGGGACAGGGACGGTTACATGGAACACTGAAGCTTTCTTT
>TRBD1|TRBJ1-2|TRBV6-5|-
CASSYSGQGINGYTF
TGTGCCAGCAGTTACTCGGGACAGGGGATTAATGGCTACACCTTC
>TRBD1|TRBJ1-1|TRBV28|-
CASSLSGQAHSEAFF
TGTGCCAGCAGTTTATCCGGACAGGCTCACTCTGAAGCTTTCTTT
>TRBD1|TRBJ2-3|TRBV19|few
CASSDRGDTDTQYF
TGTGCCAGTAGTGACAGGGGAGACACAGATACGCAGTATTTT
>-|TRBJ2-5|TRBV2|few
CASSEQGFETQYF
TGTGCCAGCAGTGAACAGGGATTTGAGACCCAGTACTTC
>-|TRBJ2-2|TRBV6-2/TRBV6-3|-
CASSPSGLENTGELFF
TGTGCCAGCAGTCCCTCAGGCCTCGAGAACACCGGGGAGCTGTTTTTT
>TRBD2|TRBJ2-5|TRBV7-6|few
CASSLMAGGPEETQYF
TGTGCCAGCAGCTTAATGGCGGGGGGGCCTGAGGAGACCCAGTACTTC
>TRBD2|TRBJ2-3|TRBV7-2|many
CASSLGGASGADTQYF
TGTGCCAGCAGCTTAGGGGGGGCTAGCGGGGCAGATACGCAGTATTTT
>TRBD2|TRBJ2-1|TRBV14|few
CASSQDQGLAIGLNEQFF
TGTGCCAGCAGCCAAGATCAAGGACTAGCAATAGGGCTCAATGAGCAGTTCTTC
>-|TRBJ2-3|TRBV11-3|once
CASSLGRGEDTQYF
TGTGCCAGCAGCTTAGGCAGGGGAGAAGATACGCAGTATTTT
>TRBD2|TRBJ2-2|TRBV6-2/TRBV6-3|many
CASSNSGRANTGELFF
TGTGCCAGCAGCAATAGCGGGAGGGCGAACACCGGGGAGCTGTTTTTT
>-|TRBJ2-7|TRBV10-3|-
CAISDSTDGLGEQYF
TGTGCCATCAGTGATTCCACGGACGGGCTCGGCGAGCAGTACTTC
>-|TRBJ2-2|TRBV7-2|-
CASSFWGRGRTGELFF
TGTGCCAGCAGCTTTTGGGGTAGGGGCCGCACCGGGGAGCTGTTTTTT
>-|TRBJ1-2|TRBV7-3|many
CASSLMEGFYYYGYTF
TGTGCCAGCAGCTTAATGGAGGGTTTTTATTACTATGGCTACACCTTC
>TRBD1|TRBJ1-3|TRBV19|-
CASSTRDRGPSTTGNTIYF
TGTGCCAGTAGTACCCGGGACAGGGGTCCTTCCACGACTGGAAACACCATATATTTT
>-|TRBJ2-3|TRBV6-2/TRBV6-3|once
CASRQLGTSTDTQYF
TGTGCCAGCAGACAACTAGGAACTAGCACAGATACGCAGTATTTT
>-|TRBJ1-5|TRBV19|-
CASSISWGSNQPQHF
TGTGCCAGTAGTATCAGTTGGGGTAGCAATCAGCCCCAGCATTTT
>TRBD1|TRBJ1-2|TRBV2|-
CASSPRTGGAYGYTF
TGTGCCAGCAGTCCCCGGACAGGGGGCGCCTATGGCTACACCTTC
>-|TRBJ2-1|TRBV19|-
CASSIFGDEQFF
TGTGCCAGTAGTATTTTTGGGGATGAGCAGTTCTTC
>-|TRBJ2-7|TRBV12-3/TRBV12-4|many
CASSPTGSEQYF
TGTGCCAGCAGTCCCACCGGTTCCGAGCAGTACTTC
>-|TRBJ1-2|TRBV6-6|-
CASSGSSESYGYTF
TGTGCCAGCAGTGGGTCTTCGGAAAGCTATGGCTACACCTTC
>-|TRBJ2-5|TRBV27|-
CASSFTQTASGTQYF
TGTGCCAGCAGTTTTACCCAGACGGCTTCAGGGACCCAGTACTTC